Each of the 8 T cell receptor beta chains below was sequenced from the same sample in a study of early T cells in non-severe SARS-CoV-2 infection. TCRdb reprocessed the 5' RACE reads with MiXCR, giving one entry per CDR3 protein. The sample carries about 89,000 distinct CDR3 sequences, approximately 15% recorded once. The sample was whole blood, taken at baseline. Receptor source: an adult who was a healthcare worker with PCR-confirmed SARS-CoV-2 infection or an uninfected control (not recorded which).

This clonotype was counted ten times or more. The chain links TRBV5-1 to TRBJ2-1; perhaps TRBD2 as D (5 bases). Trimming cost V 4 bases and J 6 bases, with 11 bases left between them. Germline V gives CDR1 SGHRS, CDR2 YFSETQ. The CDR3 has 13 amino acids. The DNA for the CDR3 is TGCGCCAGCAGCCCCCGGACTGCCAATGAGCAGTTCTTC. It encodes CASSPRTANEQFF.

The chain couples TRBV2 to TRBJ1-1, with unresolved D. V lost 8 bases and J lost 0, with 10 bases in between. CDR3 length: 13 amino acids. Looked up from germline, CDR1 is SNHLY and CDR2 is FYNNEI. This CDR3 is CASSGLMNTEAFF. CDR3 coding DNA: TGTGCCAGCTCTGGGTTAATGAACACTGAAGCTTTCTTT.

V gene TRBV4-3 combines with J gene TRBJ1-1; no clear D gene. Germline V lookup: CDR1 LGHNA, CDR2 YSLEER. The length of the CDR3 is 15 residues. The V and J ends lost 2 bases and 1 base respectively, with 11 bases between them. The DNA for the CDR3 is TGCGCCAGCAGCCAACCCAAACGCCAGAACACTGAAGCTTTCTTT. It codes for CASSQPKRQNTEAFF.

The J gene is TRBJ2-7, the V gene TRBV2; D might be TRBD1 or TRBD2, each matching 6 bases. This CDR3 spans 13 amino acids. Trimming left V 8 bases short and J 6 bases short, with 17 bases between. Per the germline V gene, CDR1 is SNHLY and CDR2 is FYNNEI. The CDR3 spells CASSRTVGGEQYF. The CDR3 region has the DNA TGTGCCAGCTCCAGGACAGTGGGGGGCGAGCAGTACTTC.

The chain has TRBV20-1 and TRBJ2-7; D may be TRBD1 (6 bases). From germline, CDR1 is DFQATT and CDR2 SNEGSKA (reference sequence). The ends were cut back, 5 bases at V and 10 bases at J, with 12 bases in the middle. The CDR3 has 10 residues. The CDR3, as DNA: TGCAGTGCTTCCCCAGGGGATCAGTACTTC. It translates to CSASPGDQYF.

The rearrangement uses TRBV27 and TRBJ2-3; 11 bases map to TRBD2. Losses at the gene ends were 4 bases for V and 10 bases for J; bases not matched to a gene: 13. The CDR3 is 16 amino acids. Germline V gene data show CDR1 as MNHEY and CDR2 as SMNVEV (reference sequence). As DNA, the CDR3 is TGTGCCAGCAGTTCGGCGGGGAGTAGCGGGAGGGCCTCGCAGTATTTT. This codes for CASSSAGSSGRASQYF.

This clonotype occurred once. The chain combines TRBV27 with TRBJ1-1; no clear D. The CDR3 spans 11 residues. Trimming left V 2 bases short and J 11 bases short, with 9 bases between. Germline V CDR1 and CDR2: MNHEY, SMNVEV (reference sequence). CDR3 DNA sequence: TGTGCCAGCAGTTTAGGAAGCCACGCTTTCTTT. It specifies CASSLGSHAFF.

This clonotype was picked up a small number of times. The genes are TRBV10-3 and TRBJ2-7; D might be TRBD1 (7 bases). The CDR3 covers 15 residues. From germline, CDR1 is ENHRY and CDR2 SYGVKD. V lost 0 bases, J lost 2 bases, and 11 bases lay in between. CDR3 region: CAISESGGQTYEQYF. CDR3 nucleotide sequence: TGTGCCATCAGTGAGTCGGGGGGACAGACCTACGAGCAGTACTTC.